This entry describes one TCR beta chain. The antigen is unknown. The read falls 3 residues short of the CDR3 end, and the missing part is taken from the germline J gene. The CDR3 has 12 amino acids. The germline V gene encodes CDR1 SGHNT and CDR2 YYREEE (reference sequence). The data derive from a study of T cells in women clearing cervical HPV infection. Study-level information: Blood came at first lesion visit for cases, post-clearance for controls. Overall study findings and caveats: Associations may precede or follow infection; HPV-specific or memory T cells were not isolated.

All participants had a single incident cervical HPV16 infection, and prevalent HPV16 infections were excluded. The table came from immunoSEQ multiplex PCR; TCRdb's copy has only in-frame clones and leaves some out. In all, the sample yields about 40,000 clones. This sequence originates from a woman between 18 and 70 years old with a cervical HPV16 infection that either progressed to CIN3+ or cleared (not recorded which). V usage is TRBV5-4 and J usage is TRBJ1-2; D is ambiguous. Material for sequencing was blood buffy coat. The covered CDR3 bases are TGTGCCAGCAGCTTGCTAATCGAGGGC. This gives the protein CASSLLIEG. The CDR3, in full, reads CASSLLIEGYTF.